This T cell receptor beta chain was sequenced in a study of OX40 agonist ivuxolimab in advanced cancers. Study summary: Three patients, one with hepatocellular carcinoma and two with cutaneous melanoma, responded partially. Points from the study as a whole: Certain nonresponders likewise exhibited a low normalized T-cell clonal expansion.

This CDR3 is 13 amino acids long. CDR1 is SGHKS and CDR2 is YYEKEE in the germline V gene (reference sequence). V was cut by 0 bases and J by 6 bases, with 10 bases left in between. Measured with immunoSEQ multiplex PCR; TCRdb has only the in-frame clones, and not every one. The data contain 65,000 to 80,000 clones, 80% to 95% of them seen just once; the ten biggest clones take up approximately 10%. To note about this clone: Its target is not known.

This material consisted of CD4+ or CD8+ T cells sorted from blood, taken in a trial of the OX40 agonist ivuxolimab. The receptor's source is an adult with an advanced solid tumor such as melanoma, head and neck, liver or kidney cancer. V gene TRBV5-5 combines with J gene TRBJ2-7, with D tentatively TRBD1 or TRBD2 (5 bases each). The CDR3 coding sequence is TGTGCCAGCAGCTTGGTTCGGGGCACCGAGCAGTACTTC. Translating it yields CASSLVRGTEQYF.